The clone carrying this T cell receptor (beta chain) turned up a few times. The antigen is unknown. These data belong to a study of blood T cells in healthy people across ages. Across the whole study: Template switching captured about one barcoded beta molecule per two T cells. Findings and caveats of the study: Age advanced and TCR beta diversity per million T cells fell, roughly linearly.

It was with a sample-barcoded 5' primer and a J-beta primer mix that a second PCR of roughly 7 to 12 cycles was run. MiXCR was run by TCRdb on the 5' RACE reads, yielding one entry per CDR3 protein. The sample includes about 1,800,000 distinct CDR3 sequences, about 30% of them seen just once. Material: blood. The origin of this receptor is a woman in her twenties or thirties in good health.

CDR3: CASRLGAGHEQYF. In DNA form, the CDR3 reads TGTGCCAGCAGACTAGGGGCAGGGCACGAGCAGTACTTC. This chain connects TRBV12-3 or TRBV12-4 to TRBJ2-7; D may match TRBD1 or TRBD2 (5 bases each). The CDR3 length is 13 residues. V was trimmed by 6 bases and J by 5 bases, leaving 14 bases between them.